This T cell receptor (beta chain) was identified in a study of blood T cell repertoires in COVID-19. Study-level information: The origin of the acute and convalescent COVID-19 samples was the United States, Italy and Spain. The analysed material was cDNA or gDNA that came from T cells, B-cell-depleted T cells, or PBMCs.

The authors' processing: Reference gene primer amplification gave nucleated cell count estimates. The protocol was immunoSEQ multiplex PCR, while the TCRdb copy is restricted to in-frame clones and leaves out a portion. Clone size and the V and J calls come from that table; the DNA yielded D and trimming. This sample has around 230,000 clones, with about four fifths found just once. V shed 3 bases and J 7 bases; nucleotides not matched to a gene: 5. CDR1 is SNHLY and CDR2 is FYNNEI in the germline V gene. This CDR3 spans 16 amino acids. V is TRBV2 and J is TRBJ1-6, with 11 nucleotides matching TRBD1. Sequencing was carried out using peripheral blood. The receptor was isolated from a woman between 40 and 50 years old with active or convalescent COVID-19. The CDR3 loop is CASSDQGQGVNSPLHF. CDR3 sequence (DNA): TGTGCCAGCAGTGACCAGGGACAGGGGGTAAATTCACCCCTCCACTTT.